A selection of T cell receptor beta chains follows, all from one sample in a study of blood T cell repertoires in COVID-19. The protocol was immunoSEQ multiplex PCR, while the TCRdb copy is restricted to in-frame clones and leaves out a portion. The sample yields 200,000 to 250,000 clones, around 88% seen once. Sequenced material: PBMCs or T cells enriched from blood (not recorded which). The receptors here all came from a woman aged 45-65 years with acute COVID-19. The CDR3 runs from the conserved cysteine through the conserved F or W. Clone sizes are given selectively: once, few, many, or a class where the clone is expanded.

j_gene	abundance	v_gene	CDR3aa
TRBJ2-6	NA	TRBV7-2	CASSTRLTSSGANVLTF
TRBJ2-7	NA	TRBV7-6	CASSSGLAGGYEQYF
TRBJ2-1	NA	TRBV18	CASSDQGRLYNEQFF
TRBJ2-1	NA	TRBV19	CASSIQTGGEQFF
TRBJ2-1	once	TRBV7-3	CASSLGLGLYNEQFF
TRBJ1-1	NA	TRBV6-1	CASSEPGQGYTEAFF
TRBJ2-2	NA	TRBV27	CASSSMGGLMAGELFF
TRBJ2-7	few	TRBV2	CASRAGLLYEQYF
TRBJ2-5	NA	TRBV5-4	CASSLAGLAGVWETQYF
TRBJ1-5	NA	TRBV28	CASSLTGSGQPQHF
TRBJ2-5	once	TRBV7-9	CASSLSRLAETQYF